This TCR beta chain derives from a study of blood T cell repertoires in COVID-19. Whole-study context: COVID-19 samples, acute and convalescent, were from the United States, Italy and Spain. Sources were T cells, B-cell-depleted T cells, or PBMCs; the material itself was cDNA or gDNA.

CDR1 is LNHDA, CDR2 SQIVND, per germline (reference sequence). Losses at the gene ends were 3 bases for V and 0 bases for J; bases not matched to a gene: 14. The CDR3 sequence is 20 residues long. Source study methods: Counts of nucleated cells, estimated from reference gene primer amplification, were obtained. The method was immunoSEQ multiplex PCR; TCRdb's version includes in-frame clones alone and lacks a portion of them. For V, J and clone size, that table is used; D and trimming come from the DNA. The sample carries under 300,000 clones, 85% to 90% recorded once. The sequence came from a woman aged 40 to 55 with acute or convalescent COVID-19. This chain links TRBV19 with TRBJ1-4; 9 bases line up with TRBD1. The specimen was peripheral blood. The CDR3 spells CASSIYPPGQGIPTNEKLFF. As DNA, the CDR3 is TGTGCCAGTAGTATTTATCCCCCGGGACAGGGTATTCCAACTAATGAAAAACTGTTTTTT.